Detailed here is one TCR beta chain. Repertoires were generated with immunoSEQ multiplex PCR, while TCRdb's copy carries only in-frame clones and drops some. In the table there are roughly 15,000 clones, roughly nine tenths of which are singletons. These data are taken from a study of blood T cell repertoires in COVID-19. The V gene lost 5 bases and the J gene lost 4 bases, with 17 bases spanning the gap. The germline V gene has CDR1 SEHNR and CDR2 FQNEAQ (reference sequence). There are 15 residues in the CDR3. The TCR originated in a human donor in a cohort sampled during active COVID-19. The specimen was peripheral blood. The V gene is TRBV7-9, the J gene TRBJ1-1, with D uncertain. This CDR3 is CASSNRGSSGTEAFF. CDR3 sequence (DNA): TGTGCCAGCAGCAACCGAGGGTCGTCAGGCACTGAAGCTTTCTTT.